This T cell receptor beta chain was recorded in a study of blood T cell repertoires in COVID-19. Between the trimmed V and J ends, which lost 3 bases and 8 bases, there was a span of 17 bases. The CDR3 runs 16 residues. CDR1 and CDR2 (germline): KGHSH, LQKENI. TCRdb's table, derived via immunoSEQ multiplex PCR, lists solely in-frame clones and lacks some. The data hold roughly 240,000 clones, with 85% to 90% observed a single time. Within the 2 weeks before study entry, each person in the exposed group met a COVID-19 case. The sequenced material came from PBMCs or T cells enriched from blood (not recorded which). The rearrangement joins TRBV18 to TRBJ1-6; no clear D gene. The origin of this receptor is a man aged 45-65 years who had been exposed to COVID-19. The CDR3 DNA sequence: TGTGCCAGCTCACCGGCCGGCGGGGTTGTTGATTCACCCCTCCACTTT. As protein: CASSPAGGVVDSPLHF. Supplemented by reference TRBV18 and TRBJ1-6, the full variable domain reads NAGVMQNPRHLVRRRGQEARLRCSPMKGHSHVYWYRQLPEEGLKFMVYLQKENIIDESGMPKERFSAEFPKEGPSILRIQQVVRGDSAAYFCASSPAGGVVDSPLHFGNGTRLTVT.